A single sample is the source of the 22 T cell receptor beta chains below, sequenced in a study of T cell responses to AZD1222 COVID-19 vaccine. The method was immunoSEQ multiplex PCR; TCRdb's version includes in-frame clones alone and lacks a portion of them. The sample lists around 200,000 clones, about 86% occurring once. This specimen consisted of peripheral blood, obtained on day 0 of AZD1222 vaccination. The receptors derive from an adult in good health.

The chain employs TRBV11-3 and TRBJ2-1; D perhaps matches TRBD1 (6 bases). The CDR3 spans 15 residues. Germline CDR1 and CDR2: SGHNT and YENEEA. V gave up 5 bases and J gave up 5 bases, with 16 bases separating them. CDR3 residues: CASSARWGTNNEQFF. The CDR3 DNA sequence: TGTGCCAGCAGCGCCCGTTGGGGGACAAACAATGAGCAGTTCTTC.

On this clone itself: At one end the junction does not follow the germline gene, possibly because of a read error. CDR3 region: CASSRLGQGPSFF. CDR3 DNA sequence: TGTGCCAGCAGCCGACTAGGACAGGGCCCAAGCTTTTTT. The chain employs TRBV9 and TRBJ1-1; TRBD1 matches 8 bases. Germline V gene lookup returns CDR1 SGDLS and CDR2 YYNGEE. This CDR3 is 13 amino acids long.

This clone was seen a single time. The CDR3 DNA is TGTGCCAGCAGCCAAGGGAGGACAGCGCTTCCAGATACGCAGTATTTT. Translation gives CASSQGRTALPDTQYF. V and J are TRBV14 and TRBJ2-3; a possible D gene is TRBD1 (6 bases). This CDR3 is built from 16 residues. In germline, CDR1 is SGHDN, CDR2 FVKESK. Trimming pared 1 base from V and 4 bases from J, leaving 15 bases between.

This clone was observed a single time. The J gene is TRBJ2-5, the V gene TRBV18, with a possible D match to TRBD1 (6 bases). The V gene's germline CDR1 is KGHSH and CDR2 LQKENI. V lost 3 bases and J 5 bases, leaving 22 bases between the germline ends. The CDR3 totals 17 residues. The CDR3 DNA reads TGTGCCAGCTCACCCCCCCGGGGCAGGGGCCGTGGGGAGACCCAGTACTTC. It translates to CASSPPRGRGRGETQYF.

The chain links TRBV9 to TRBJ1-6, with a possible D match to TRBD1 (5 bases). Germline CDR1 is SGDLS and CDR2 is YYNGEE. Trimming left V 2 bases short and J 0 bases short, with 9 bases between. This CDR3 has 16 amino acids. CDR3: CASSVGTRSYNSPLHF. As DNA, the CDR3 is TGTGCCAGCAGCGTGGGGACTCGCTCCTATAATTCACCCCTCCACTTT.

J is TRBJ1-4 and V is TRBV5-4, with a tentative D call TRBD1 (5 bases). CDR1 and CDR2 (germline): SGHNT, YYREEE (reference sequence). The CDR3 runs to 16 residues. V gave up 4 bases and J gave up 3 bases, with 16 bases separating them. The CDR3 spells CASSPSPGWSNEKLFF. CDR3 DNA: TGTGCCAGCAGCCCTTCGCCAGGGTGGTCTAATGAAAAACTGTTTTTT.

The chain is built from TRBV11-3 and TRBJ2-7; 8 bases match TRBD2. This CDR3 region has 14 residues. Germline assignment: CDR1 SGHNT and CDR2 YENEEA. V was pared by 4 bases and J by 4 bases, with 6 bases of the junction left unmatched. The CDR3 here is CASSSNSGSYEQYF. The CDR3 DNA follows: TGTGCCAGCAGCTCGAACAGCGGGAGTTACGAGCAGTACTTC.

J is TRBJ1-5 and V is TRBV7-2; no firm D call. The germline V gene has CDR1 SGHTA and CDR2 FQGNSA. This CDR3 is 14 amino acids long. The V end lost 3 bases, the J end lost 2 bases, and 8 bases lay between the germline ends. In nucleotides, the CDR3 is TGTGCCAGCAGCTTTTCATCGGGCAATCAGCCCCAGCATTTT. It encodes CASSFSSGNQPQHF.

The CDR3 coding sequence is TGTGCAAGTCGCTTAGTTGACCTTCACTCACCCCTCCACTTT. Encoded protein: CASRLVDLHSPLHF. The chain carries TRBV12-2 and TRBJ1-6. TRBV12-2 is given as a pseudogene. The CDR3 sequence is 14 residues long.

The rearrangement links TRBV27 to TRBJ1-5; TRBD1 is a possible D gene (6 bases). The ends were cut back, 10 bases at V and 6 bases at J, with 10 bases in the middle. Germline V lookup: CDR1 MNHEY, CDR2 SMNVEV (reference sequence). This CDR3 comprises 11 residues. This chain's CDR3 is CATGGGQPQHF. Here the CDR3 DNA reads TGTGCCACAGGAGGGGGTCAGCCCCAGCATTTT.

The chain links TRBV30 to TRBJ2-6; D tentatively reads TRBD1 or TRBD2 (6 bases each). This CDR3 has 17 amino acids. Germline values: CDR1 GTSNPN, CDR2 SVGIG (reference sequence). For the CDR3, the DNA is TGTGCTTTGAGGAGGGCAGGGGCGTTCTCTGGGGCCAACGTCCTGACTTTC. Its protein is CALRRAGAFSGANVLTF.

This sequence joins TRBV30 and TRBJ1-5; 7 positions match TRBD1. The ends lost 1 base at V and 0 bases at J; junction bases unmatched: 12. This CDR3 is built from 18 residues. Germline CDR1 GTSNPN, CDR2 SVGIG (reference sequence). CDR3 bases: TGTGCCTGGAGTGGGTCGGAGACAGGGTTTTATAGCAATCAGCCCCAGCATTTT. Translated, it gives CAWSGSETGFYSNQPQHF.

The DNA of the CDR3 is TGTGCCAGCAGCCAAGAGGGGATCGTGCAGTACTTC. This encodes CASSQEGIVQYF. The gene calls are TRBV3-1 (or the pseudogene TRBV3-2) and TRBJ2-7; unclear D gene. This CDR3 region has 12 residues. Deletions cut 0 bases from V and 9 bases from J, with 9 bases between. Per the germline V gene, CDR1 is LGHDT and CDR2 is YNNKEL (reference sequence).

The chain is built from TRBV28 and TRBJ1-5, with D uncertain. CDR3 size: 13 residues. Germline V lookup: CDR1 MDHEN, CDR2 SYDVKM. The ends were cut back, 6 bases at V and 0 bases at J, with 6 bases in the middle. CDR3 in amino acids: CASRLGSNQPQHF. The CDR3 DNA reads as TGTGCCAGCAGACTCGGTAGCAATCAGCCCCAGCATTTT.

The chain carries TRBV3-1 (or the pseudogene TRBV3-2) and TRBJ2-1; 7 bases line up with TRBD1. The V gene end was trimmed by 3 bases and the J gene end by 3 bases; junction bases not matched to a gene: 11. This CDR3 is 17 amino acids long. Germline CDR1 LGHDT, CDR2 YNNKEL (reference sequence). This CDR3 is CASSHAPGTEIYNEQFF. CDR3 nucleotide sequence: TGTGCCAGCAGCCATGCACCCGGGACAGAGATCTACAATGAGCAGTTCTTC.

The count of this clone is one. The chain combines TRBV28 with TRBJ1-2, with TRBD1 matching over 7 bases. With 6 bases clipped from V and 7 bases from J, the junction kept 11 bases outside the gene matches. Germline lookup yields CDR1 MDHEN and CDR2 SYDVKM. This CDR3 region has 14 residues. The CDR3 DNA reads TGTGCCAGCAGCCCTTCGACAGGGCTTGGTGGCTACACCTTC. It yields the protein CASSPSTGLGGYTF.

For the CDR3, the DNA is TGTGCCAGCAGCTTAGGACTAGCAAATATGGATACGCAGTATTTT. This codes for CASSLGLANMDTQYF. The chain combines TRBV7-9 with TRBJ2-3, with 7 bases matching TRBD2. In germline, CDR1 is SEHNR, CDR2 FQNEAQ (reference sequence). V was pared by 1 base and J by 6 bases, with 7 bases of the junction left unmatched. The CDR3 has 15 amino acids.

The chain has TRBV19 and TRBJ1-6; TRBD1 is a possible D gene (6 bases). V was trimmed by 9 bases and J by 0 bases, leaving 15 bases between them. The CDR3 contains 16 residues. CDR1 is LNHDA and CDR2 is SQIVND in the germline V gene (reference sequence). The CDR3 bases are TGTGCCAGCCTGGACAGCAGCTTCTCCTATAATTCACCCCTCCACTTT. It codes for CASLDSSFSYNSPLHF.

This sequence joins TRBV15 and TRBJ2-5, with 10 nucleotides matching TRBD2. Germline assignment: CDR1 LNHNV and CDR2 YYDKDF (reference sequence). This CDR3 is built from 16 residues. V lost 3 bases to trimming and J lost 0 bases; unmatched junction nucleotides: 4. CDR3 DNA sequence: TGTGCCACCAGCAGTGGACTAGCGGTATACCAAGAGACCCAGTACTTC. Protein sequence: CATSSGLAVYQETQYF. Based on the CDR3 plus reference TRBV15 and TRBJ2-5, the full variable domain is DAMVIQNPRYQVTQFGKPVTLSCSQTLNHNVMYWYQQKSSQAPKLLFHYYDKDFNNEADTPDNFQSRRPNTSFCFLDIRSPGLGDTAMYLCATSSGLAVYQETQYFGPGTRLLVL.

This chain uses TRBV6-5 with TRBJ2-7, with a possible D match to TRBD2 (6 bases). From germline, CDR1 is MNHEY and CDR2 SVGAGI. The CDR3 runs 12 residues. The V and J ends lost 6 bases and 4 bases respectively, with 10 bases between them. The CDR3 loop is CASRDLAYEQYF. CDR3 bases: TGTGCCAGCAGGGACCTAGCGTACGAGCAGTACTTC.

The chain combines TRBV11-2 with TRBJ1-5; D is unclear. The CDR3 has 12 amino acids. Trimming stripped 1 base from V and 4 bases from J, with 2 bases between. CDR1 and CDR2 from the germline V gene are SGHAT and FQNNGV. CDR3 loop: CASSLANQPQHF. The CDR3, as DNA: TGTGCCAGCAGCTTAGCTAATCAGCCCCAGCATTTT.

The V call is TRBV5-1, the J call TRBJ1-2; TRBD1 matches at 7 bases. Trimming at V came to 8 bases and at J to 0 bases, leaving 4 bases not matched to a gene. The CDR3 has 13 residues. Germline CDR1 reads SGHRS; CDR2 reads YFSETQ. The CDR3 loop is CASGQDPNYGYTF. The CDR3 bases are TGCGCCAGTGGACAGGACCCTAACTATGGCTACACCTTC.